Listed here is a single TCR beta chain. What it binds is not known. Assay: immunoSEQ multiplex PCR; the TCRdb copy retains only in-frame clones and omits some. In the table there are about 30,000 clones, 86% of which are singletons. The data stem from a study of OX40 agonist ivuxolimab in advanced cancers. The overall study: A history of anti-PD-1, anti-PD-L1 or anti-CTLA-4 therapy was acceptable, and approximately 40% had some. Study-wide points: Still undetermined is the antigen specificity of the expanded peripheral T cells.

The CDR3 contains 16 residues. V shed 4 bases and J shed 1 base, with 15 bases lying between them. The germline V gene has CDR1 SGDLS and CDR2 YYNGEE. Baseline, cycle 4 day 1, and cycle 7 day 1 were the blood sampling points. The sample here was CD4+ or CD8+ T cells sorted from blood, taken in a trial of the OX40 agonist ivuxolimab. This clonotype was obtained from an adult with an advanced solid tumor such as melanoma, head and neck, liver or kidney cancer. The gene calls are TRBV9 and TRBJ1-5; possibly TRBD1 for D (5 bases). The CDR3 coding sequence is TGTGCCAGCAGCTTTCTCTTCAGGGACAGCAATCAGCCCCAGCATTTT. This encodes CASSFLFRDSNQPQHF.